This TCR beta chain is from a study of siplizumab effects on memory and regulatory T cells. This table comes from immunoSEQ multiplex PCR, and its TCRdb copy is limited to in-frame clones, with some not included. The sample carries about 100,000 clones, around 93% recorded once. Germline trimming cut 1 base from V and 5 bases from J; bases unmatched to any gene: 5. This CDR3 comprises 14 residues. In germline, CDR1 is SGHKS, CDR2 YYEKEE (reference sequence). Regarding the study as a whole: Reactions containing siplizumab showed mappable alloreactive CD4+ clones averaging roughly 67% Treg-derived, versus roughly 30% in controls. In unstimulated cells, naive T cells appeared more diverse than memory T cells and seemed major alloresponse contributors. The authors could not assign a naive or memory phenotype to roughly 75-95% of proliferating CD4+ or CD8+ clones.

Remarks on this clone: Its antigen is currently unknown.

V usage is TRBV5-5 and J usage is TRBJ1-2; 7 bases are a match to TRBD1. The sample taken for sequencing was non-Treg CD4+ T cells sorted from blood. The sequence was obtained from a human donor in good health. In DNA form, the CDR3 reads TGTGCCAGCAGCTTGCCCGGGACAGTGTATGGCTACACCTTC. This sequence encodes CASSLPGTVYGYTF. The complete variable domain, with remaining parts taken from reference TRBV5-5 and TRBJ1-2, reads DAGVTQSPTHLIKTRGQQVTLRCSPISGHKSVSWYQQVLGQGPQFIFQYYEKEERGRGNFPDRFSARQFPNYSSELNVNALLLGDSALYLCASSLPGTVYGYTFGSGTRLTVV.